Listed below are T cell receptor beta chains from one sample, sequenced in a study of human thymus T cells. The method was immunoSEQ multiplex PCR; TCRdb's version includes in-frame clones alone and lacks a portion of them. The sample shows some 130,000 clones, 90% to 95% of them seen only once. Material: thymus tissue. These receptors were taken from a boy under three years old with a congenital heart defect but otherwise immunologically healthy. The conserved cysteine and the conserved F or W are not part of the CDR3 here. Each record gives: CDR3 protein, V gene, D gene. D genes are given only for firm matches.

ASSKQF | TRBV5-4 | .
ASSQESPKRGPWDTQY | TRBV4-1 | TRBD2
ASSPLKDMF | TRBV13 | .
ASSNPSRTGDGNTIY | TRBV21-1 | .
ASSSQIASSPDTQY | TRBV5-1 | .
ASSMETRHRANYGYT | TRBV19 | .
ASSRGVRETQY | TRBV28 | .
ASSYEAGGLGEQF | TRBV6-5 | TRBD2
ASSSIGPYRDTPYGYT | TRBV27 | .
ASRGTPGRQHKENTGELF | TRBV2 | .